This paragraph reports one T cell receptor (beta chain). Using immunoSEQ multiplex PCR, the repertoire was profiled, and TCRdb retains in-frame clones only, with some absent. This sample yields 150,000 or so clones, of which 90% are seen a single time; less than 2% belongs to the top ten. This entry is derived from a study of T cell responses to AZD1222 COVID-19 vaccine. This CDR3 has 14 residues. The ends were cut back, 2 bases at V and 4 bases at J, with 12 bases in the middle. From germline, CDR1 is MNHEY and CDR2 SVGEGT. The source is an adult in good health. This chain connects TRBV6-2 or TRBV6-3 to TRBJ2-7; D call uncertain. The material sequenced was peripheral blood, taken on day 0 of AZD1222 vaccination. The CDR3 reads CASSYMGNGYEQYF. The CDR3 DNA follows: TGTGCCAGCAGTTACATGGGTAACGGATACGAGCAGTACTTC.